A selection of T cell receptor beta chains follows, all from one sample in a study of blood T cell repertoires in COVID-19. Produced via immunoSEQ multiplex PCR; TCRdb's table is partial and in-frame only. The profile shows about 95,000 clones, 89% of them singletons. The sequenced sample consisted of peripheral blood. These receptors were obtained from a man aged 50 to 59 with COVID-19, enrolled during active disease. Each CDR3 is given with its conserved first and last residue. Clone size is shown for a subset of rows, as once, few, many or a class of expanded clone.

TRBV12-5,-,CASGLNSPQGRNEQFF
TRBV3-1/TRBV3-2,-,CASSQGSGGGMSEQYF
TRBV2,-,CASRLDYSNQPQHF
TRBV7-2,-,CASSLDSSGTYEQYF
TRBV24-1,-,CATSDSPISRALFF
TRBV6-5,-,CASTDRGLGYTF
TRBV6-5,once,CASRDSKHSNYGYTF
TRBV7-2,-,CASSLGGLINEKLFF
TRBV30,once,CAWSKTGRETQYF
TRBV30,-,CAWSRGGSTEAFF
TRBV3-1/TRBV3-2,few,CASSQDLQSNQPQHF
TRBV5-1,-,CASSLAGRNSPLHF
TRBV7-9,-,CASNPSRDREALLGGYTF
TRBV12-3/TRBV12-4,once,CASNRDSGNTIYF
TRBV6-6,-,CASRGWGVNQPQHF
TRBV3-1/TRBV3-2,-,CASSLDRRLTDTQYF
TRBV28,-,CASSATQGALAKNIQYF
TRBV10-3,few,CATTGGANNEQFF
TRBV21-1,-,CASSKERRGRPEAFF
TRBV23-1,-,CANRLGIRDSVNTEAFF
TRBV7-7,-,CASSPSSGTGELFF
TRBV12-2,-,CASRLGNGTPRTGELFF
TRBV11-2,-,CASSLERDYPQYF
TRBV5-1,-,CASSPRGQGNYGYTF
TRBV5-1,-,CATSLGTTGAGGYTF
TRBV6-5,-,CASSYDRVQETQYF
TRBV18,-,CASSPQTGGGSPLHF
TRBV27,few,CASSQGGVSYEQYF
TRBV15,-,CATSRVRGDNEKLFF